Given below is one TCR beta chain in context. This CDR3 spans 16 amino acids. The V gene's germline CDR1 is SSHAT and CDR2 FNYEAQ (reference sequence). V was trimmed by 4 bases and J by 1 base, leaving 15 bases between them. This table comes from immunoSEQ multiplex PCR, and its TCRdb copy is limited to in-frame clones, with some not included. The sample yields approximately 30,000 clones, roughly 91% seen once. These data originate in a study of blood T cell repertoires in COVID-19. Study at large: Material from acute and convalescent COVID-19 was sourced from the United States, Italy and Spain.

The sequence came from a human donor with active COVID-19. The donor label of this sample is uncertain. Sequencing was done on a sample of peripheral blood. The genes are TRBV7-7 and TRBJ2-3; no reliable D call. CDR3 sequence reads: CASSSGFGSGTDTQYF. The CDR3, as DNA: TGTGCCAGCAGCTCAGGTTTTGGGTCTGGCACAGATACGCAGTATTTT.